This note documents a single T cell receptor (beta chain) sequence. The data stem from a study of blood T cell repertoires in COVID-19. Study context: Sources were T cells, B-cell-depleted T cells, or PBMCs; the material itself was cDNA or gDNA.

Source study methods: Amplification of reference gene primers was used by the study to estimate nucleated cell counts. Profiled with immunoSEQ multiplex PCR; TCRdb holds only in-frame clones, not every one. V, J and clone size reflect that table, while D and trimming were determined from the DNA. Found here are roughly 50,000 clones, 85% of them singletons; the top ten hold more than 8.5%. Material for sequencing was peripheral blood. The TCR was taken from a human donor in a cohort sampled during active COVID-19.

In DNA, the CDR3 is TGTGCCACCAGCCCTTATGGGGGCCTAACCTTTGAGCAGTTCTTC. Protein: CATSPYGGLTFEQFF. The V call is TRBV15, the J call TRBJ2-1, with D tentatively TRBD1 (6 bases). V gave up 5 bases and J gave up 9 bases, with 20 bases separating them. Germline CDR1 is LNHNV and CDR2 is YYDKDF (reference sequence). CDR3 length: 15 amino acids. The whole variable domain, remainder taken from reference TRBV15 and TRBJ2-1, is DAMVIQNPRYQVTQFGKPVTLSCSQTLNHNVMYWYQQKSSQAPKLLFHYYDKDFNNEADTPDNFQSRRPNTSFCFLDIRSPGLGDTAMYLCATSPYGGLTFEQFFGPGTRLTVL.